This T cell receptor beta chain stems from a study of graft-versus-host responses after intestinal transplantation. Study-level information: Each of the recipients got a multivisceral, liver-intestinal, or isolated intestinal transplant. Anti-thymocyte globulin induction, then tacrolimus and steroids for 3 to 4 years, went to all recipients.

Germline CDR1 reads SGDLS; CDR2 reads YYNGEE. Trimming took 0 bases from V and 1 from J, leaving 7 bases between them. The CDR3 covers 14 residues. Assay used: immunoSEQ multiplex PCR; TCRdb lists only in-frame clones, some missing. This sample has about 130,000 clones, with approximately 94% found just once. Study results and limitations: The presence of high graft-versus-host to host-versus-graft clonal ratios in allografts characterized patients with graft-donor T cell macrochimerism.

Worth noting for this clone: Its cognate antigen is unknown.

The chain links TRBV9 to TRBJ1-1; D is undetermined. The sequence derives from a human donor who received an intestinal transplant. Here the sequenced sample was unstimulated CD4+ T cells sorted from spleen or lymph node cells, taken before intestinal transplant. CDR3 region: CASSVGTANTEAFF. The CDR3 DNA follows: TGTGCCAGCAGCGTAGGCACAGCGAACACTGAAGCTTTCTTT.